This T cell receptor beta chain was sequenced in a study of T-cell reconstitution after alpha-beta-depleted transplantation in children. Unique molecular identifiers were built into the TCRbeta library. TCRdb recomputed calls from the PCR reads with MiXCR, one row per CDR3 protein. The data show about 540,000 distinct CDR3 sequences, with approximately 20% seen just once and more than 2.5% held by the top ten. This clonotype has only a few counts. The CDR3 has 17 amino acids. The ends were cut back, 1 base at V and 3 bases at J, with 17 bases in the middle. Per germline, CDR1 MNHEY and CDR2 SMNVEV (reference sequence).

This TCR was recovered from a human donor who donated a stem cell graft to a child with acute lymphoblastic leukemia. The V gene is TRBV27, the J gene TRBJ2-3; TRBD1 is a possible D gene (5 bases). The specimen comprised PBMCs from the stem cell graft donor, sampled from the stem cell graft. The CDR3 here is CASSLLGPTFTTDTQYF. DNA for the CDR3: TGTGCCAGCAGTTTATTGGGGCCAACGTTTACGACAGATACGCAGTATTTT.